The clone carrying this TCR beta chain was picked up a small number of times. Its antigen is not identified. Expressed TCRB transcripts got sequenced, as all isolated RNA was reverse transcribed. Profiled with immunoSEQ multiplex PCR; TCRdb holds only in-frame clones, not every one. This sample yields fewer than 250,000 clones, of which over 7.5% are seen a single time; approximately 0.03% belongs to the top ten. This sample was included in a study of beta chain features in type 1 diabetes. The CDR3 has 12 amino acids. Germline lookup yields CDR1 MNHNS and CDR2 SASEGT. Trimming shortened V by 6 bases and J by 2 bases, and 8 bases separated the two germline ends. CD4+ naive, central memory, regulatory and stem cell-like memory subsets were isolated by sorting on CD45RO/CCR7/CD25/CD127/CD95/CD27. General study findings and limits: The study found fewer insertions and more deletions at VDJ junctions in type 1 diabetes patients.

The specimen was naive CD4+ T cells from blood. This rearrangement joins TRBV6-1 to TRBJ2-7; D might be TRBD2 (5 bases). The sequence was collected from a woman aged 18-30 years in good health. CDR3 coding DNA: TGTGCCAGCAGGGAGACTACCTACGAGCAGTACTTC. Amino acid sequence: CASRETTYEQYF.